This T cell receptor (beta chain) is drawn from a study of shared clonotypes between healthy human individuals. Every one of the donors was a Caucasian adult that lived in Nashville, Tennessee. Both subsets, CD45RA+ naive and CD45RA-negative memory, were split from the CD4+ cells. The ends lost 6 bases at V and 6 bases at J; junction bases unmatched: 14. The germline V gene has CDR1 MDHEN and CDR2 SYDVKM. The length of the CDR3 is 16 residues. Assay used: immunoSEQ multiplex PCR; TCRdb lists only in-frame clones, some missing. Of about 1.1 million clones in the sample, 60% to 85% were seen once. The TCR comes from a man aged 18 to 30 in good health. Some clones in this sample may be carry-over from other donors' samples. The chain is built from TRBV28 and TRBJ1-5; 7 positions agree with TRBD1. The sequencing input was memory CD4+ T cells from PBMCs. The subset here: CD45RA-negative fraction. CDR3 sequence (DNA): TGTGCCAGCAGATCCATCAACGGACAGGCCGGTCAGCCCCAGCATTTT. Its translation is CASRSINGQAGQPQHF.